The 25 T cell receptor beta chains below come from one sample, sequenced in a study of blood T cell repertoires in COVID-19. Using immunoSEQ multiplex PCR, the repertoire was profiled, and TCRdb retains in-frame clones only, with some absent. The sample holds about 220,000 clones, 75% to 90% seen once. What was sequenced was PBMCs or T cells enriched from blood (not recorded which). The source of these receptors is a woman aged 18-29 years in a cohort exposed to, infected with or recovered from COVID-19 (not recorded which).

This rearrangement joins TRBV11-2 to TRBJ1-1; D call uncertain. This CDR3 contains 13 residues. Germline values: CDR1 SGHAT, CDR2 FQNNGV. V was pared by 10 bases and J by 5 bases, with 17 bases between. The CDR3 DNA reads as TGTGCCATCCAAGGAGGAAGTGGGACTGAAGCTTTCTTT. Its protein product is CAIQGGSGTEAFF.

The V and J genes are TRBV5-5 and TRBJ1-1; D not resolved. Germline CDR1 and CDR2: SGHKS and YYEKEE (reference sequence). The V end lost 5 bases, the J end lost 1 base, and 9 bases lay between the germline ends. This CDR3 comprises 13 residues. As DNA, the CDR3 is TGTGCCAGCAGGGAGCACGAGAACACTGAAGCTTTCTTT. Protein: CASREHENTEAFF.

The J gene is TRBJ2-7, the V gene TRBV28, with D uncertain. The CDR3 extends over 14 amino acids. V shed 5 bases and J shed 3 bases, with 14 bases lying between them. Germline V gene lookup returns CDR1 MDHEN and CDR2 SYDVKM. This CDR3 is CASSATPGSYEQYF. Written as DNA, the CDR3 is TGTGCCAGCAGTGCGACACCCGGAAGCTACGAGCAGTACTTC.

The V and J genes are TRBV9 and TRBJ1-2; TRBD1 might be the D (5 bases). The V and J ends lost 4 bases and 8 bases respectively, with 15 bases between them. Germline values: CDR1 SGDLS, CDR2 YYNGEE. The CDR3 length is 13 residues. CDR3 DNA sequence: TGTGCCAGCAGCACCGGGACCACTAGCGGCTACACCTTC. Translated, it gives CASSTGTTSGYTF. The complete variable domain, with remaining parts taken from reference TRBV9 and TRBJ1-2, reads DSGVTQTPKHLITATGQRVTLRCSPRSGDLSVYWYQQSLDQGLQFLIQYYNGEERAKGNILERFSAQQFPDLHSELNLSSLELGDSALYFCASSTGTTSGYTFGSGTRLTVV.

This chain uses TRBV30 with TRBJ1-5; TRBD1 might be the D (6 bases). This CDR3 has 14 amino acids. Looked up from germline, CDR1 is GTSNPN and CDR2 is SVGIG (reference sequence). The V gene lost 0 bases and the J gene lost 6 bases, with 12 bases spanning the gap. The chain's CDR3 is CAWSVRGGGQPQHF. CDR3 nucleotide sequence: TGTGCCTGGAGTGTACGCGGGGGCGGTCAGCCCCAGCATTTT. The whole variable domain, filled in from reference TRBV30 and TRBJ1-5, reads SQTIHQWPATLVQPVGSPLSLECTVEGTSNPNLYWYRQAAGRGLQLLFYSVGIGQISSEVPQNLSASRPQDRQFILSSKKLLLSDSGFYLCAWSVRGGGQPQHFGDGTRLSIL.

The chain carries TRBV28 and TRBJ1-2; D not resolved. The CDR3 is 12 residues long. CDR1 and CDR2 (germline): MDHEN, SYDVKM. V was cut by 5 bases and J by 7 bases, with 11 bases left in between. The CDR3 DNA reads as TGTGCCAGCAGTACTAGCGAGTTTGGCTACACCTTC. This encodes CASSTSEFGYTF.

This chain uses TRBV9 with TRBJ1-1; TRBD1 is a possible D gene (5 bases). V was trimmed by 0 bases and J by 8 bases, leaving 11 bases between them. This CDR3 spans 13 amino acids. From germline, CDR1 is SGDLS and CDR2 YYNGEE. CDR3 nucleotide sequence: TGTGCCAGCAGCGTAGTGGACACCACAGAAGCTTTCTTT. This encodes CASSVVDTTEAFF.

The V gene is TRBV24-1, the J gene TRBJ2-3; D uncertain. The length of the CDR3 is 13 residues. Germline CDR1 is KGHDR and CDR2 is SFDVKD. V was shortened by 11 bases and J by 5 bases, with 16 bases between the two germline ends. DNA for the CDR3: TGTGCCAACCCGCTTGCTCGCGGAGATACGCAGTATTTT. It codes for CANPLARGDTQYF.

This clone has just a few counts. The chain links TRBV2 to TRBJ2-2; D not resolved. CDR3 length equals 14 residues. V lost 4 bases to trimming and J lost 3 bases, with 9 bases between them. Germline V lookup: CDR1 SNHLY, CDR2 FYNNEI. In nucleotides, the CDR3 is TGTGCCAGCAGTGTTGCAGTCGACACCGGGGAGCTGTTTTTT. Its protein is CASSVAVDTGELFF.

The chain joins TRBV7-9 to TRBJ2-5; D possibly corresponds to TRBD2 (8 bases). CDR3 length equals 15 residues. Germline CDR1 reads SEHNR; CDR2 reads FQNEAQ (reference sequence). V dropped 5 bases and J dropped 4 bases, with 17 bases sitting between them. The CDR3 protein is CASSPGGGLGETQYF. CDR3 coding DNA: TGTGCCAGCAGCCCGGGAGGGGGCCTGGGAGAGACCCAGTACTTC. Based on the CDR3 plus reference TRBV7-9 and TRBJ2-5, the full variable domain is DTGVSQNPRHKITKRGQNVTFRCDPISEHNRLYWYRQTLGQGPEFLTYFQNEAQLEKSRLLSDRFSAERPKGSFSTLEIQRTEQGDSAMYLCASSPGGGLGETQYFGPGTRLLVL.

The chain recombines TRBV6-5 with TRBJ1-1; D is uncertain. The CDR3 runs to 14 residues. Germline CDR1 MNHEY, CDR2 SVGAGI. Trimming removed 7 bases at V and 2 bases at J, with 14 bases between. The CDR3 DNA follows: TGTGCCAGCACCCAGAGGCAGATCAACACTGAAGCTTTCTTT. Protein: CASTQRQINTEAFF.

The CDR3 loop is CARLAGVFCEQYF. The CDR3 DNA reads as TGTGCCAGGCTAGCGGGAGTTTTCTGCGAGCAGTACTTC. The rearrangement uses TRBV19 and TRBJ2-7, with 10 positions matching TRBD2. This CDR3 contains 13 residues. The germline gives CDR1 LNHDA, CDR2 SQIVND (reference sequence). V gave up 9 bases and J gave up 6 bases; unmatched junction bases: 8.

In its sample, this clone was seen once. The chain uses TRBV5-4 and TRBJ1-2, with 8 bases that match TRBD1. The CDR3 length is 14 residues. CDR1 and CDR2 (germline): SGHNT, YYREEE (reference sequence). The J segment lost 6 bases and the V segment lost 2 bases, leaving 6 bases of the junction unmatched. The CDR3 bases are TGTGCCAGCAGCTTACAGGGGGTAGAGGATGGCTACACCTTC. The encoded protein is CASSLQGVEDGYTF. Filled out from reference TRBV5-4 and TRBJ1-2, the complete variable domain reads ETGVTQSPTHLIKTRGQQVTLRCSSQSGHNTVSWYQQALGQGPQFIFQYYREEENGRGNFPPRFSGLQFPNYSSELNVNALELDDSALYLCASSLQGVEDGYTFGSGTRLTVV.

The chain has TRBV7-3 and TRBJ1-1; unclear D gene. From germline, CDR1 is SGHTA and CDR2 FQGTGA. This CDR3 contains 13 residues. V was trimmed by 3 bases and J by 1 base, leaving 6 bases between them. DNA of the CDR3: TGTGCCAGCAGCTTCAACAGGAACACTGAAGCTTTCTTT. Its protein is CASSFNRNTEAFF.

The CDR3 sequence: CASSYRGGATEAFF. The CDR3 DNA sequence: TGTGCCAGCAGCTATCGAGGAGGGGCTACTGAAGCTTTCTTT. This sequence joins TRBV11-1 and TRBJ1-1; D possibly corresponds to TRBD1 (5 bases). CDR1 is SGHAT, CDR2 FQDESV, per germline (reference sequence). The length of the CDR3 is 14 residues. V was pared by 4 bases and J by 5 bases, with 14 bases between.

This sequence joins TRBV19 and TRBJ2-7, with TRBD1 matching over 9 bases. Germline V gene sequence: CDR1 LNHDA, CDR2 SQIVND (reference sequence). The CDR3 has 14 amino acids. V shed 7 bases, J shed 1 base, and the junction held 5 bases outside the gene matches. CDR3 amino acids: CASTPGQGSYEQYF. The CDR3, as DNA: TGTGCCAGTACCCCGGGACAGGGATCCTACGAGCAGTACTTC.

The J gene is TRBJ2-6, the V gene TRBV28, with 8 bases identical to TRBD1. Germline CDR1 and CDR2: MDHEN and SYDVKM. CDR3 length equals 15 residues. Trimming at V came to 3 bases and at J to 3 bases, leaving 1 base not matched to a gene. Here the CDR3 DNA reads TGTGCCAGCAGTTTGGACAGGGATGGGGCCAACGTCCTGACTTTC. Translating gives CASSLDRDGANVLTF.

Concerning this clone itself: Germline is not matched at one junction end, which may reflect a read error. The chain links TRBV3-1 (or the pseudogene TRBV3-2) to TRBJ1-2; D is uncertain. This CDR3 contains 12 residues. In germline, CDR1 is LGHDT, CDR2 YNNKEL (reference sequence). Here the CDR3 reads CASSQGLGLCYF. CDR3 coding DNA: TGTGCCAGCAGCCAAGGGCTCGGACTGTGTTACTTC.

The chain links TRBV18 to TRBJ2-6; 7 positions match TRBD1. CDR1 is KGHSH, CDR2 LQKENI, per germline. V lost 4 bases to trimming and J lost 2 bases; unmatched junction nucleotides: 5. The CDR3 consists of 16 residues. CDR3 in DNA: TGTGCCAGCTCACTAACAGGGGTGGCTGGGGCCAACGTCCTGACTTTC. This sequence encodes CASSLTGVAGANVLTF.

The V gene is TRBV5-1, the J gene TRBJ1-5, with 10 bases identical to TRBD1. This CDR3 is built from 13 residues. CDR1 SGHRS and CDR2 YFSETQ come from the germline V gene. V trimming: 4 bases; J trimming: 9 bases; junction bases outside the gene matches: 4. The CDR3 loop reads CASSAGQGMPQHF. The CDR3 nucleotides read TGCGCCAGCAGCGCGGGACAGGGGATGCCCCAGCATTTT.

The chain couples TRBV28 to TRBJ1-1; D remains unclear. V lost 8 bases and J 1 base, leaving 8 bases between the germline ends. CDR3 length equals 12 residues. Germline loops: CDR1 MDHEN, CDR2 SYDVKM. Here the CDR3 DNA reads TGTGCCAGCGGCGCGGGGAACACTGAAGCTTTCTTT. As protein: CASGAGNTEAFF.

The chain employs TRBV25-1 and TRBJ1-2; TRBD1 matches 10 bases. This CDR3 contains 15 residues. CDR1 is MGHDK, CDR2 SYGVNS, per germline. With 1 base clipped from V and 8 bases from J, the junction kept 7 bases outside the gene matches. The CDR3 region is CASSEWRGTGDGYTF. As DNA, the CDR3 is TGTGCCAGCAGTGAATGGAGGGGGACAGGGGACGGCTACACCTTC.

J is TRBJ2-5 and V is TRBV2, with TRBD1 matching 7 bases. The CDR3 contains 13 residues. V trimming: 6 bases; J trimming: 7 bases; junction bases outside the gene matches: 8. In germline, CDR1 is SNHLY, CDR2 FYNNEI. The CDR3 sequence: CASSGGQEGTQYF. The CDR3 coding sequence is TGTGCCAGCAGCGGCGGACAGGAAGGGACCCAGTACTTC.

The chain links TRBV7-8 to TRBJ1-5; 7 nucleotides align to TRBD1. V lost 5 bases and J lost 0; bases outside the gene matches: 7. This CDR3 region has 16 residues. Germline lookup yields CDR1 SGHVS and CDR2 FQNEAQ. CDR3 loop: CASSLDRAYSNQPQHF. In nucleotides, the CDR3 is TGTGCCAGCAGCCTTGACAGGGCTTATAGCAATCAGCCCCAGCATTTT. The full variable domain, with the rest looked up from reference TRBV7-8 and TRBJ1-5, is GAGVSQSPRYKVAKRGQDVALRCDPISGHVSLFWYQQALGQGPEFLTYFQNEAQLDKSGLPSDRFFAERPEGSVSTLKIQRTQQEDSAVYLCASSLDRAYSNQPQHFGDGTRLSIL.

V is TRBV7-9 and J is TRBJ2-7, with D possibly matching TRBD1 (6 bases). This CDR3 spans 16 amino acids. V gave up 4 bases and J gave up 0 bases, with 16 bases separating them. Germline CDR1 and CDR2: SEHNR and FQNEAQ (reference sequence). The CDR3 nucleotides read TGTGCCAGCAGCTACCCACCTGACAGGATCTCCTACGAGCAGTACTTC. As protein: CASSYPPDRISYEQYF. The whole variable domain, filled in from reference TRBV7-9 and TRBJ2-7, reads DTGVSQNPRHKITKRGQNVTFRCDPISEHNRLYWYRQTLGQGPEFLTYFQNEAQLEKSRLLSDRFSAERPKGSFSTLEIQRTEQGDSAMYLCASSYPPDRISYEQYFGPGTRLTVT.